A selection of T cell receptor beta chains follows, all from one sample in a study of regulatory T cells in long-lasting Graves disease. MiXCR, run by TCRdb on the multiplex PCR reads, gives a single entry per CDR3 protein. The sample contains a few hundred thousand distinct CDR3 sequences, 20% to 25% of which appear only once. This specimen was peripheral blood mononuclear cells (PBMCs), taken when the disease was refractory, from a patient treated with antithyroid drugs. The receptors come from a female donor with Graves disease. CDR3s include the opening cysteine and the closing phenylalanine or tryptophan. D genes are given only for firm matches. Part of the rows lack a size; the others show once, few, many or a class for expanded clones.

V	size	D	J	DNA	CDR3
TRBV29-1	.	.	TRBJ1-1	TGCAGCGTTGAAGGAGGACAAGGGCGCACTGAAGCTTTCTTT	CSVEGGQGRTEAFF
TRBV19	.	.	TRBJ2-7	TGTGCCAGTAGTATCCCGGGACGAAAATACGAGCAGTACTTC	CASSIPGRKYEQYF
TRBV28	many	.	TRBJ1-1	TGTGCCAGCATTACCTCACAGGGAACTGAAGCTTTCTTT	CASITSQGTEAFF
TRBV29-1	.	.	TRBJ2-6	TGCAGCGTTGTGGCCGGTGGGGGGTTTGGGGCCAACGTCCTGACTTTC	CSVVAGGGFGANVLTF
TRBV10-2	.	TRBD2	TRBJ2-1	TGCGCCAGCAGGGCCGGGACTAGCGGGAGGATCGGCAATGAGCAGTTCTTC	CASRAGTSGRIGNEQFF
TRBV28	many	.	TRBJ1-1	TGTGCCAGCAGTCCCCACCGTTGGGGTGTCATGAACACTGAAGCTTTCTTT	CASSPHRWGVMNTEAFF
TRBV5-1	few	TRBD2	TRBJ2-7	TGCGCCAGCAGCGGGACTAGCGGGAGAAGCTCCTACGAGCAGTACTTC	CASSGTSGRSSYEQYF
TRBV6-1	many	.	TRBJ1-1	TGTGCCAGCAGTGTATCCGGTGGTAACACTGAAGCTTTCTTT	CASSVSGGNTEAFF
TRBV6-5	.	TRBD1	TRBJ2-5	TGTGCCAGCAGTTACTCGAGGGCGACAGGGGGAGAGACCCAGTACTTC	CASSYSRATGGETQYF
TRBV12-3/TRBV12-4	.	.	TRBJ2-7	TGTGCCAGCAGGACGGATAGCTCCTACGAGCAGTACTTC	CASRTDSSYEQYF
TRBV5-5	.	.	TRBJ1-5	TGTGCCAGCAGCTTCCAAGACTTAGGAAATCAGCCCCAGCATTTT	CASSFQDLGNQPQHF
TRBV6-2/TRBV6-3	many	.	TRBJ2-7	TGTGCCAGCCGCACAGCCTACGAGCAGTACTTC	CASRTAYEQYF
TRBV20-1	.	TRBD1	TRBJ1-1	TGCAGTGCTAGGGCCAGACAGGGGTTTAACACTGAAGCTTTCTTT	CSARARQGFNTEAFF
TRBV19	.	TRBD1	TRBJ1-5	TGTGCCAGTAGTATGGGACAGACCAGCAATCAGCCCCAGCATTTT	CASSMGQTSNQPQHF
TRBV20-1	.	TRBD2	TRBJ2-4	TGCAGTGCTCCCTTGACTAGCGGGAGCAAAAACATTCAGTACTTC	CSAPLTSGSKNIQYF
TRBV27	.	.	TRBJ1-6	TGTGCCAGCGGGAACAGCCATAATTCACCCCTCCACTTT	CASGNSHNSPLHF
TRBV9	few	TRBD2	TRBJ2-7	TGTGCCAGCAGCGTAGCTGGCGGGGGGGAGCAGTACTTC	CASSVAGGGEQYF
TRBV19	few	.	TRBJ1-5	TGTGCCAGTAGGTCTGTGGGTGGGGGGGATCGTCAGCCCCAGCATTTT	CASRSVGGGDRQPQHF
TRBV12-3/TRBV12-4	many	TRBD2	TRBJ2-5	TGTGCCAGCACCGTAGGTCCCAGGTTGCTAGCGGGAAAGGAGACCCAGTACTTC	CASTVGPRLLAGKETQYF
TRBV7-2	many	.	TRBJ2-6	TGTGCCAGCAGCTATATGGGGGATCCCTCTGGGGCCAACGTCCTGACTTTC	CASSYMGDPSGANVLTF
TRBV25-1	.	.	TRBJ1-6	TGTGCCAGCAGTGGAATGAGTCGTTCACCCCTCCACTTT	CASSGMSRSPLHF
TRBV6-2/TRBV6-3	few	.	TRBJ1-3	TGTGCCAGCAGTTATGTATCTAACTCTGGAAACACCATATATTTT	CASSYVSNSGNTIYF